This note documents a single T cell receptor (beta chain) sequence. Its antigen has not been determined. The record has no base qualities; no much larger clone is one base away. What this sample's time point label stands for: cycle 1 day 1 (C1D1), immediately before nivolumab initiation. Every trial patient had relapsed after autologous stem cell transplantation, and cohorts A, B and C differed in prior brentuximab vedotin exposure. The trial cohort included 55 to 65 patients with relapsed/refractory classical Hodgkin lymphoma, and each patient had a best overall response of complete response, partial response or progressive disease. Single-agent nivolumab was administered to trial patients in the multi-cohort phase II CheckMate 205 trial. Best overall response was determined by an independent review committee according to the 2007 International Working Group response criteria. Trial PBMCs were collected immediately before nivolumab initiation (C1D1) and during therapy at cycle 2 day 1 and cycle 4 day 1. Peripheral blood was collected in 8 mL Vacutainer Cell Preparation Tubes, from which PBMCs were isolated by centrifugation and then cryopreserved.

Genomic DNA was isolated using the Qiagen DNeasy kit from unsorted PBMCs as well as from negatively selected CD4+ and CD8+ fractions. TCR beta CDR3 regions were amplified by immunoSEQ multiplex PCR using primers annealing to V and J segments. Amplification bias was minimized using a synthetic immune receptor repertoire, and residual bias was removed computationally after sequencing. The published analysis was carried out like this. Repertoire diversity was quantified as the Shannon entropy index using custom Python scripts. The unsorted, CD4+ and CD8+ repertoires were each analyzed separately, with the exception of combined analyses, where CD4+ and CD8+ sequences were merged in silico. Clonal expansion was defined as at least a 2-fold frequency increase after treatment relative to C1D1, with a pseudocount of 0.5 for undetected baseline clones. Clones with 0 or 1 copy at C1D1 were classified as singleton clones, and clones with 2 or more copies were classified as non-singleton clones. By matching protein sequences in sorted samples from the same patient, clones expanded in unsorted samples were annotated as CD4+, CD8+ or unknown. Diversity changes from C1D1 to C4D1 were tested in paired samples using Wilcoxon tests. Held by TCRdb, this immuneACCESS table contains in-frame sequences only and omits some clones. Under half of the omission traces to an unresolved V gene where checked; the cause of the rest is unknown. D and trimming come from the DNA, and the V and J calls and clone size come from that table. The sample includes approximately 60,000 clones, with more than 70% observed a single time. Roughly an eighth of the sample is held by the ten biggest clonotypes.

These data originate in a study of PD-1 blockade in classical Hodgkin lymphoma (dated by TCRdb to the early 2020s). About the full investigation: Nivolumab dosing was 3 mg/kg intravenously every 2 weeks, continuing until either disease progression or unacceptable toxicity. The study used CyTOF and TCR beta sequencing to define a peripheral blood immune signature of response to PD-1 blockade in classical Hodgkin lymphoma. Overall study results and their limits: Baseline TCR diversity was reported to be lower in newly diagnosed patients than in healthy donors, and even lower in relapsed/refractory patients. By C4D1, a significant rise was seen in CD4+ TCR diversity but not in CD8+ TCR diversity (p=0.0027 vs p=0.16), and the rise was most apparent among complete responders (p=0.02). Trial patients achieving complete response had baseline diversity similar to newly diagnosed patients, whereas partial responders and progressors had significantly lower diversity. Patients starting nivolumab less than 1 year after ASCT had lower diversity and were excluded from later analyses to avoid confounding by immune reconstitution. Only a single clinical trial cohort was studied, and what caused the repertoire differences, possibly disease activity or prior therapy, remained undefined.

This specimen consisted of peripheral blood mononuclear cells (PBMCs), obtained at baseline. The TCR sequence derives from a human donor with classical Hodgkin lymphoma.

At the DNA level, the sequence is TGTGCCAGCAGTCTGGGACCCACTGAAGCTTTCTTT. Translation gives CASSLGPTEAFF. The sequence links TRBV6-6 to TRBJ1-1; TRBD1 is a weak D gene call, 5 bases matching. Sequences MNHNY (CDR1) and SVGAGI (CDR2) are obtained from the germline V gene (reference sequence). V is shortened by 5 bases, J by 4 bases, and the region joining them spans 8 bases. Including cysteine and phenylalanine, the CDR3 has 12 amino acids. Left in the record is the CDR3 DNA by itself, 36 bases read in frame from the first base.